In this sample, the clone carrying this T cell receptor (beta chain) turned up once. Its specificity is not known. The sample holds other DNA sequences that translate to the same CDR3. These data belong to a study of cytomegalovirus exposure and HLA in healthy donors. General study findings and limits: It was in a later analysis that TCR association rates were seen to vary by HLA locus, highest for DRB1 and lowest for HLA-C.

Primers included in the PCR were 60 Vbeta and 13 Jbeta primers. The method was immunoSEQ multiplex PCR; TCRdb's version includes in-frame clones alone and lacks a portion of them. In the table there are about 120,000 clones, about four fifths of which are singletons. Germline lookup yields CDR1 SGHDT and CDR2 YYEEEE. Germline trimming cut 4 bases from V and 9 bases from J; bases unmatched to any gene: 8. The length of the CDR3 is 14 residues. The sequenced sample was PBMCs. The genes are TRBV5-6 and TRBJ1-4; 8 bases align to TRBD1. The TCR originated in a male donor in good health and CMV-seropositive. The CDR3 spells CASSPGDRLQKLFF. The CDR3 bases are TGTGCCAGCAGCCCTGGGGACAGGCTTCAAAAACTGTTTTTT.